The sequence of this T cell receptor beta chain was determined in a study of identifying expanded T cells in peripheral blood. Study results and caveats: Variance in clone template counts between roughly 2-week samples significantly increased with total template count across all healthy donors. Around 1.2 clones differed between technical replicates, versus around 15 and 19 over time.

The CDR3 has 15 amino acids. Per the germline V gene, CDR1 is SGHRS and CDR2 is YFSETQ. V was pared by 4 bases and J by 5 bases, with 11 bases of the junction left unmatched. Remarks on this clone: The antigen remains undetermined.

Profiled with immunoSEQ multiplex PCR; TCRdb holds only in-frame clones, not every one. The table includes some 100,000 clones, 87% detected once. During the collection period, no donor immune events like infections were recorded. V and J are TRBV5-1 and TRBJ2-5; TRBD1 matches 7 bases. The sequence came from a person aged 18-70 years in good health. The sample was blood. CDR3 nucleotide sequence: TGCGCCAGCAGCCCGCTCACAGGGGTCGAGGAGACCCAGTACTTC. Its translation: CASSPLTGVEETQYF.